The rows below give T cell receptor beta chains drawn from one sample of a study of T-cell memory formation after mild COVID-19. TCRdb fed the 5' RACE reads into MiXCR, producing one record per CDR3 protein. There are 7,000 or so distinct CDR3 sequences in the sample; about 33% occur only once, and 50% to 60% lies in the top ten. Material for sequencing was PBMCs or a T cell subset sorted from them (not recorded which). These TCRs come from an adult woman who had mild COVID-19 (a few samples of this study predate the infection). Cell type and time point are not known. Each CDR3 is given with its conserved first and last residue. A D gene is named only where the DNA matches it firmly. A clone size is listed for some rows: how often the clone was seen (once, few, many), or a class if it is expanded.

j_gene | d_gene | v_gene | abundance | CDR3nt | CDR3aa
TRBJ1-1 | - | TRBV19 | many | TGTGCCAGTATTGACATTCTCGACCGGGGGGACACTGAAGCTTTCTTT | CASIDILDRGDTEAFF
TRBJ2-2 | TRBD2 | TRBV5-6 | many | TGTGCCAGCACCCTAGCGGGAGCGGGCACCGGGGAGCTGTTTTTT | CASTLAGAGTGELFF
TRBJ2-1 | TRBD2 | TRBV6-6 | medium-sized | TGTGCCAGCAACTTGCCTAGCGGGGGATACAATGAGCAGTTCTTC | CASNLPSGGYNEQFF
TRBJ2-3 | - | TRBV2 | many | TGTGCCAGCAGTGGGACACCCTGGAACACAGATACGCAGTATTTT | CASSGTPWNTDTQYF
TRBJ1-2 | - | TRBV20-1 | many | TGCAGTGCTAGAGATGAAGAAAAGGGGGACCCCATAGATGGCTACACCTTC | CSARDEEKGDPIDGYTF
TRBJ2-3 | - | TRBV29-1 | many | TGCAGCGTTGGCACAGATACGCAGTATTTT | CSVGTDTQYF
TRBJ1-1 | - | TRBV9 | many | TGTGCCAGCAGCCTCGACAGTGAAGCTTTCTTT | CASSLDSEAFF
TRBJ2-3 | TRBD2 | TRBV7-3 | many | TGTGCCAGCAGCTTAAGTTTTTCTGGGACTAGCCCCACAGATACGCAGTATTTT | CASSLSFSGTSPTDTQYF
TRBJ2-7 | - | TRBV7-2 | medium-sized | TGTGCCAGCAGCTGGACCTCCTACGAGCAGTACTTC | CASSWTSYEQYF
TRBJ2-5 | TRBD2 | TRBV24-1 | many | TGTGCCACCGACGGGGGGGCTCAAGAGACCCAGTACTTC | CATDGGAQETQYF
TRBJ2-1 | TRBD2 | TRBV6-5 | - | TGTGCCAGCAGTTACGGGACTAGCGGGAGCGATGAGCAGTTCTTC | CASSYGTSGSDEQFF
TRBJ2-1 | TRBD2 | TRBV5-1 | many | TGCGCCAGCAGCGCCGGGGGGGATGAGCAGTTCTTC | CASSAGGDEQFF
TRBJ2-1 | - | TRBV12-3/TRBV12-4 | - | TGTGCCAGCACCCATCGCGATGAGCAGTTCTTC | CASTHRDEQFF
TRBJ2-7 | - | TRBV13 | many | TGTGCCAGCAGCTTAAACAGGGCGACCTACGAGCAGTACTTC | CASSLNRATYEQYF
TRBJ2-1 | - | TRBV9 | many | TGTGCCAGCAGCTCAGAGGGGGGGGGTGTATACAATGAGCAGTTCTTC | CASSSEGGGVYNEQFF
TRBJ2-1 | - | TRBV10-3 | many | TGTGCCATCAGTGAGCCTTGGACGGGGCTTGGGCAGGCCCATTCCTACAATGAGCAGTTCTTC | CAISEPWTGLGQAHSYNEQFF
TRBJ2-3 | TRBD1 | TRBV20-1 | many | TGCAGTGCTCCCGACAGGGGACTGGATACGCAGTATTTT | CSAPDRGLDTQYF
TRBJ1-6 | - | TRBV4-1 | many | TGCGCCAGCAGCCAAGATGTCACGGATAGCTCCTATAATTCACCCCTCCACTTT | CASSQDVTDSSYNSPLHF
TRBJ2-3 | TRBD2 | TRBV19 | many | TGTGCCAGTAGTATAGTCGGGACTAGCGCACATACGCAGTATTTT | CASSIVGTSAHTQYF
TRBJ1-4 | TRBD1 | TRBV4-1 | many | TGCGCCAGCAGCCCCGGGACAGGGTGGGGAAATGAAAAACTGTTTTTT | CASSPGTGWGNEKLFF
TRBJ2-3 | - | TRBV7-2 | - | TGTGCCAGCAGCGTACCAGGGGAACGAGATACGCAGTATTTT | CASSVPGERDTQYF
TRBJ2-1 | TRBD1 | TRBV20-1 | many | TGCAGTGCCCCCCTCCAAGGACAGGGGGCCGTTTATGAGCAGTTCTTC | CSAPLQGQGAVYEQFF
TRBJ2-1 | - | TRBV5-1 | - | TGCGCCAGCAGCTCCAGAGAGAGCTCCTACAATGAGCAGTTCTTC | CASSSRESSYNEQFF
TRBJ2-7 | - | TRBV20-1 | many | TGCAGTGCGATCCTGGTGGGACGGACCTACGAGCAGTACTTC | CSAILVGRTYEQYF
TRBJ2-1 | TRBD2 | TRBV7-3 | many | TGTGCCAGCAGCTTAACCGGGACTACCTACAATGAGCAGTTCTTC | CASSLTGTTYNEQFF
TRBJ1-5 | TRBD1 | TRBV12-3/TRBV12-4 | many | TGTGCCAGCAGCCAATCAATCGGACAGGGTAGGAATTTT | CASSQSIGQGRNF
TRBJ2-3 | - | TRBV15 | medium-sized | TGTGCCACCAGCATGAGGGGGACAAGCACAGATACGCAGTATTTT | CATSMRGTSTDTQYF
TRBJ2-1 | - | TRBV6-6 | - | TGTGCCAGCACAAGACTAATCGGGACAAACAATGAGCAGTTCTTC | CASTRLIGTNNEQFF
TRBJ2-7 | TRBD1 | TRBV5-1 | medium-sized | TGCGCCAGCAGCCCCGGACAGGTCTACGAGCAGTACTTC | CASSPGQVYEQYF
TRBJ2-7 | TRBD1 | TRBV29-1 | medium-sized | TGCAGCGCCGGGGACAGGACTTCCTACGAGCAGTACTTC | CSAGDRTSYEQYF
TRBJ2-7 | TRBD2 | TRBV7-2 | many | TGTGCCAGCAGCTTAACCGGACTAGCGGAGGAGGGGGCCTACGAGCAGTACTTC | CASSLTGLAEEGAYEQYF
TRBJ2-5 | - | TRBV5-1 | - | TGCGCCAGCAGCTTGGAGGGTGGGGAGACCCAGTACTTC | CASSLEGGETQYF
TRBJ1-5 | - | TRBV27 | many | TGTGCCAGCAGTTTCTCGGCAGATAGCAATCAGCCCCAGCATTTT | CASSFSADSNQPQHF
TRBJ2-1 | - | TRBV6-5 | - | TGTGCCAGCAGTTATCTAATGGGCAGGAACAATGAGCAGTTCTTC | CASSYLMGRNNEQFF
TRBJ2-5 | - | TRBV7-2 | - | TGTGCCAGCAGCGCAGGACATACTGGAAGAGAGACCCAGTACTTC | CASSAGHTGRETQYF
TRBJ2-3 | - | TRBV29-1 | - | TGCAGCGTTGGCCAGGGCACCACAGATACGCAGTATTTT | CSVGQGTTDTQYF
TRBJ2-1 | TRBD2 | TRBV19 | - | TGTGCCAGTAGTACAGCGGGGGTTTTGTACAGTGAGCAGTTCTTC | CASSTAGVLYSEQFF